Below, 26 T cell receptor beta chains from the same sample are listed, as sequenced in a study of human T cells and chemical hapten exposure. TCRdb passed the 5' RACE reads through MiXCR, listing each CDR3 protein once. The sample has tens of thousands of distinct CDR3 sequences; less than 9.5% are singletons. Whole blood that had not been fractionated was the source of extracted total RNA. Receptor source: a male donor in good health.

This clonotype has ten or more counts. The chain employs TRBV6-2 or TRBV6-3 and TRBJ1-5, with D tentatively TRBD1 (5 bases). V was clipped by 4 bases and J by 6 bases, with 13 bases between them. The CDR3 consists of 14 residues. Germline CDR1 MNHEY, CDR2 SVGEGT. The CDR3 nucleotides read TGTGCCAGCAGTTCCGGGGGTGGGAGTCAGCCCCAGCATTTT. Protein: CASSSGGGSQPQHF.

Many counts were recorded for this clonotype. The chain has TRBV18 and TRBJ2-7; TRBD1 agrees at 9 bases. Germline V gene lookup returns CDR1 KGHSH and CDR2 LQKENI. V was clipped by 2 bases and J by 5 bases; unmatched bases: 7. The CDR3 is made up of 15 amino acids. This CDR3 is CASSPIGTGNHEQYF. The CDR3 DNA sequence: TGTGCCAGCTCACCAATCGGGACAGGGAACCACGAGCAGTACTTC.

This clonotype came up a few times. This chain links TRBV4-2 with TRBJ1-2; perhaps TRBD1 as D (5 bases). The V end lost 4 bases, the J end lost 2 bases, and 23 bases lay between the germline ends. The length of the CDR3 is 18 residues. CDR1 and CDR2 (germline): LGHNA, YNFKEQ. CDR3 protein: CASSRKRGDFSGNYGYTF. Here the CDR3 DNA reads TGTGCCAGCAGCCGCAAACGGGGGGACTTCTCAGGGAACTATGGCTACACCTTC.

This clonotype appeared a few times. The CDR3: CASTPRATSISNYGYTF. CDR3 coding DNA: TGTGCCAGCACCCCGCGAGCGACCTCTATCTCTAACTATGGCTACACCTTC. The chain joins TRBV12-3 or TRBV12-4 to TRBJ1-2, with no clear D. Trimming stripped 7 bases from V and 0 bases from J, with 21 bases between. The CDR3 loop spans 17 amino acids.

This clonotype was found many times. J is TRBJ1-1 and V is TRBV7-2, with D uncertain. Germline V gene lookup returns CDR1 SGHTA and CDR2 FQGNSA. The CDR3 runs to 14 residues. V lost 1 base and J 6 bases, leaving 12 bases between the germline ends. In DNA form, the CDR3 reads TGTGCCAGCAGCTTAGTGATGGGGAAGGCTGAAGCTTTCTTT. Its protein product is CASSLVMGKAEAFF. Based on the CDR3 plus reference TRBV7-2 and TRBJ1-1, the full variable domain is GAGVSQSPSNKVTEKGKDVELRCDPISGHTALYWYRQSLGQGLEFLIYFQGNSAPDKSGLPSDRFSAERTGGSVSTLTIQRTQQEDSAVYLCASSLVMGKAEAFFGQGTRLTVV.

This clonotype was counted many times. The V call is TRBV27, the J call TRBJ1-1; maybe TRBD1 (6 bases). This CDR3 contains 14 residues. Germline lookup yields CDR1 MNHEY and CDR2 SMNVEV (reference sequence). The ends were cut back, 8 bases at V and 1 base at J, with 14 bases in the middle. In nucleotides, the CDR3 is TGTGCCAGCTCACCTAGACAGGAGAACACTGAAGCTTTCTTT. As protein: CASSPRQENTEAFF.

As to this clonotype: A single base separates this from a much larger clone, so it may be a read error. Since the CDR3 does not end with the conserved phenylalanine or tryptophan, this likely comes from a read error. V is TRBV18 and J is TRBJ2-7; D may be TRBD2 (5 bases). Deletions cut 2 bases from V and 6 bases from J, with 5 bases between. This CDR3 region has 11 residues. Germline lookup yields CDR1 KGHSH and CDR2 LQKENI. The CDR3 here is CASSPTSEQYL. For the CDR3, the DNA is TGTGCCAGCTCACCAACTAGCGAGCAGTACCTC.

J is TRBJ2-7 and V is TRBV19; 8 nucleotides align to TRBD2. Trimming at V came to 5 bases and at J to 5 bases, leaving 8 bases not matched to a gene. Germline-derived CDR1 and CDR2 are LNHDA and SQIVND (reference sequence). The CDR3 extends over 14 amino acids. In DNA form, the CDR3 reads TGTGCCAGTAGTCCCCGGGGGGGGTACGACGAGCAGTACTTC. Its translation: CASSPRGGYDEQYF.

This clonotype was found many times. CDR3 bases: TGTGCCACCAGCAGCCGTCGCAGACAGGGGTCCTACAATGAGCAGTTCTTC. Encoded protein: CATSSRRRQGSYNEQFF. The rearrangement links TRBV15 to TRBJ2-1, with 8 bases aligning to TRBD1. The CDR3 loop spans 17 amino acids. CDR1 and CDR2 (germline): LNHNV, YYDKDF (reference sequence). J gave up 1 base and V 3 bases, and 8 bases lay outside the gene matches. The full variable domain, rest sourced from reference TRBV15 and TRBJ2-1, is DAMVIQNPRYQVTQFGKPVTLSCSQTLNHNVMYWYQQKSSQAPKLLFHYYDKDFNNEADTPDNFQSRRPNTSFCFLDIRSPGLGDTAMYLCATSSRRRQGSYNEQFFGPGTRLTVL.

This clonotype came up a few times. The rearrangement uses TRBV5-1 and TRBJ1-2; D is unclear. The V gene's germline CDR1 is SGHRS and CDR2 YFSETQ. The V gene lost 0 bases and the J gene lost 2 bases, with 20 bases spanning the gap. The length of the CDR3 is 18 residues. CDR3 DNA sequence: TGCGCCAGCAGCTTGGGACCCGTAGTTGGAGGGTCCAACTATGGCTACACCTTC. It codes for CASSLGPVVGGSNYGYTF.

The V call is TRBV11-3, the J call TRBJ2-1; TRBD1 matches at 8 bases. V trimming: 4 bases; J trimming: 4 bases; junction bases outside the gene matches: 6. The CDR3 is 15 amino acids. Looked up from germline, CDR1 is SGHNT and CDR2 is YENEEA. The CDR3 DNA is TGTGCCAGCAGCTCTGGACAGGGTGGTTACAATGAGCAGTTCTTC. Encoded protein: CASSSGQGGYNEQFF.

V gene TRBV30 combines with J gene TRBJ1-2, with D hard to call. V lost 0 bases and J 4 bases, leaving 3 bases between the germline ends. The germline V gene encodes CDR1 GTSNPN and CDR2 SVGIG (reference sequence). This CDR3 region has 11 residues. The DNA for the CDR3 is TGTGCCTGGAGTGTAAGCTATGGCTACACCTTC. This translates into CAWSVSYGYTF.

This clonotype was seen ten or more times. This CDR3 is CSARTGEEQFF. The CDR3 DNA reads as TGCAGCGCCCGGACAGGGGAAGAGCAGTTCTTC. The chain is built from TRBV29-1 and TRBJ2-1; 9 nucleotides align to TRBD1. J gave up 10 bases and V 7 bases, and 5 bases lay outside the gene matches. The CDR3 has 11 residues. From germline, CDR1 is SQVTM and CDR2 ANQGSEA.

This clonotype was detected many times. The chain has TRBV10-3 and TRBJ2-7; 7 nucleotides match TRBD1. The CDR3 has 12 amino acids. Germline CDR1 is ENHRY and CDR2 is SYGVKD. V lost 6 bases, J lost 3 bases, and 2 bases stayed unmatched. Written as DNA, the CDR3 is TGTGCCATCAGCGGGACAGACTACGAGCAGTACTTC. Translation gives CAISGTDYEQYF.

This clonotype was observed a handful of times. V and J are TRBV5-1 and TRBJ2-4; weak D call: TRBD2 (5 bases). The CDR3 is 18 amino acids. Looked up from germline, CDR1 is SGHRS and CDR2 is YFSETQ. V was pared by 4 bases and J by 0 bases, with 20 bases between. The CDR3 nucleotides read TGCGCCAGCAGCCGAAACGGAGGCGCTCTCAGAGCCAAAAACATTCAGTACTTC. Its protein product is CASSRNGGALRAKNIQYF. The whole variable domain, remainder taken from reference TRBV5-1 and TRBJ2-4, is KAGVTQTPRYLIKTRGQQVTLSCSPISGHRSVSWYQQTPGQGLQFLFEYFSETQRNKGNFPGRFSGRQFSNSRSEMNVSTLELGDSALYLCASSRNGGALRAKNIQYFGAGTRLSVL.

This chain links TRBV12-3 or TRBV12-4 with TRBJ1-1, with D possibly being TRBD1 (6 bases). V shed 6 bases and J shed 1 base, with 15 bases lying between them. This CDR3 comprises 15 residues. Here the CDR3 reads CASSPPGAGNTEAFF. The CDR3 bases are TGTGCCAGCAGCCCACCAGGGGCCGGGAACACTGAAGCTTTCTTT.

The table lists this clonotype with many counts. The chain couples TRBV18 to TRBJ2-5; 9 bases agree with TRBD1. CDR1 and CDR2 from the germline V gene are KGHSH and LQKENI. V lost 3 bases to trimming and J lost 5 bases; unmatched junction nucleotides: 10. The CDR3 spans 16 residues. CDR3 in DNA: TGTGCCAGCTCACCGGACAGGGGCCCTATGTGGGAGACCCAGTACTTC. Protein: CASSPDRGPMWETQYF.

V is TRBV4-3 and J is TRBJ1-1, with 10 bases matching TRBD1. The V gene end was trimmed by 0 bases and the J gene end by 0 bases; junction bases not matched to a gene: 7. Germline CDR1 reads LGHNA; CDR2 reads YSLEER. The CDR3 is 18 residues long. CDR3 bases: TGCGCCAGCAGCCAAGATTTTGGGGACAGGGGCCTGAACACTGAAGCTTTCTTT. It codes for CASSQDFGDRGLNTEAFF.

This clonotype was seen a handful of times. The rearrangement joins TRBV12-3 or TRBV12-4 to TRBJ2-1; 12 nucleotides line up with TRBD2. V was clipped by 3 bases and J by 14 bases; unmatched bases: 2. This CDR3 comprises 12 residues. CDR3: CASSFPSGGEFF. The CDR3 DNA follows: TGTGCCAGCAGTTTTCCTAGCGGGGGGGAGTTCTTC.

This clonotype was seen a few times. As DNA, the CDR3 is TGCGCCAGCAGCCAAGAACGCGGGACCTATGGCTACACCTTC. This codes for CASSQERGTYGYTF. The chain is built from TRBV4-1 and TRBJ1-2, with a weak D call TRBD1 (5 bases). Trimming took 0 bases from V and 4 from J, leaving 9 bases between them. This CDR3 spans 14 amino acids. CDR1 MGHRA and CDR2 YSYEKL come from the germline V gene.

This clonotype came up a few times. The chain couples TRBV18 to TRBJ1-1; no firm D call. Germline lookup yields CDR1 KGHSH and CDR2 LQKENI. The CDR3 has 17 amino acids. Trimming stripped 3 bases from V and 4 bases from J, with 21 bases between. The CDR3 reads CASSPVPGVDVGTEAFF. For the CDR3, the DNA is TGTGCCAGCTCACCTGTACCAGGTGTTGATGTCGGCACTGAAGCTTTCTTT.

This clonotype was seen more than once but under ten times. CDR3 sequence: CASRRQEETQYF. The CDR3 DNA sequence: TGTGCCAGCCGACGACAAGAAGAGACCCAGTACTTC. The chain carries TRBV18 and TRBJ2-5; D unclear. This CDR3 region has 12 residues. Germline lookup yields CDR1 KGHSH and CDR2 LQKENI. Trimming shortened V by 8 bases and J by 3 bases, and 10 bases separated the two germline ends.

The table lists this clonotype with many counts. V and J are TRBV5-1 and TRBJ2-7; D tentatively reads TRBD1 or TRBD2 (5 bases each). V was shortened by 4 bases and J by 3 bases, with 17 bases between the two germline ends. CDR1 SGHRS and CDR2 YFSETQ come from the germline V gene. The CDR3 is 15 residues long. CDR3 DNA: TGCGCCAGCAGCACAAGTGGGACGGGCCGCTACGAGCAGTACTTC. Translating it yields CASSTSGTGRYEQYF.

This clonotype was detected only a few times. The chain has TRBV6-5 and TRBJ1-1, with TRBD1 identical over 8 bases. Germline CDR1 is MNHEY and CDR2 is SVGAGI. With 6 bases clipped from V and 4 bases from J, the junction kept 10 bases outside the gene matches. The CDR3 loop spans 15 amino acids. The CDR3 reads CASSISGGVGTEAFF. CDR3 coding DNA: TGTGCCAGCAGCATTTCAGGGGGCGTAGGCACTGAAGCTTTCTTT.

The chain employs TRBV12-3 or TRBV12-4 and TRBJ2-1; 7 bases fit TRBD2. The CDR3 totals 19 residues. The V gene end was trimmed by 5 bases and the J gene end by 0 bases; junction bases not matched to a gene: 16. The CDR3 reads CASSQGRRKAGSSYNEQFF. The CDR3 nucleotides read TGTGCCAGCAGTCAGGGACGGAGGAAAGCGGGAAGCTCCTACAATGAGCAGTTCTTC.

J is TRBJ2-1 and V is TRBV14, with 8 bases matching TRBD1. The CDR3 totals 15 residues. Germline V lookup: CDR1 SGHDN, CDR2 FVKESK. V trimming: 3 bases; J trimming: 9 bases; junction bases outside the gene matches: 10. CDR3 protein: CASSQQQGVFSEQFF. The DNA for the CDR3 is TGTGCCAGCAGCCAGCAACAGGGGGTGTTCAGTGAGCAGTTCTTC.